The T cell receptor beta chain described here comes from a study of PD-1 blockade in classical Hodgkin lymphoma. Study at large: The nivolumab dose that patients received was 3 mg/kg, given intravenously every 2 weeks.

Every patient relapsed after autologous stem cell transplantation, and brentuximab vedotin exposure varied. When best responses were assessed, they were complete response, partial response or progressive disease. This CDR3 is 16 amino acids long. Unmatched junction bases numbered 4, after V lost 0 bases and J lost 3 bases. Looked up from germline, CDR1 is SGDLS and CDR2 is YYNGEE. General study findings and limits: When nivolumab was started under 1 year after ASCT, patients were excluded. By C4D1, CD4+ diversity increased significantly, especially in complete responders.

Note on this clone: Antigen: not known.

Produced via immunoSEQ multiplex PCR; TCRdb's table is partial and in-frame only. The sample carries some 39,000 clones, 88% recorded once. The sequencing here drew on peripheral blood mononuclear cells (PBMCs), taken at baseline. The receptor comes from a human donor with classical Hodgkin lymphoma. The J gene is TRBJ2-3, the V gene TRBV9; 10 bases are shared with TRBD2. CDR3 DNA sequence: TGTGCCAGCAGCGTAGGAGCGGGGGGGCTGACAGATACGCAGTATTTT. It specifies CASSVGAGGLTDTQYF. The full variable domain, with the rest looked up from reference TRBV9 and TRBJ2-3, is DSGVTQTPKHLITATGQRVTLRCSPRSGDLSVYWYQQSLDQGLQFLIQYYNGEERAKGNILERFSAQQFPDLHSELNLSSLELGDSALYFCASSVGAGGLTDTQYFGPGTRLTVL.